Listed here are 20 T cell receptor beta chains from one sample, sequenced in a study of cytomegalovirus exposure and HLA in healthy donors. 60 Vbeta and 13 Jbeta primers were used in PCR. Measured with immunoSEQ multiplex PCR; TCRdb has only the in-frame clones, and not every one. The sample has about 140,000 clones, approximately 73% seen once; the top ten hold approximately 14%. The sequencing sample was made of PBMCs. Receptor source: a human donor in good health.

This clone was counted only a few times. The chain uses TRBV29-1 and TRBJ2-3; TRBD1 aligns across 7 bases. With 6 bases clipped from V and 4 bases from J, the junction kept 4 bases outside the gene matches. CDR1 and CDR2 (germline): SQVTM, ANQGSEA. The CDR3 is made up of 12 amino acids. CDR3 DNA sequence: TGCAGCGTAGGGACAGAGGCAGATACGCAGTATTTT. Translated, it gives CSVGTEADTQYF.

The rearrangement links TRBV6-6 to TRBJ2-2; 10 nucleotides line up with TRBD2. J gave up 5 bases and V 5 bases, and 8 bases lay outside the gene matches. Per germline, CDR1 MNHNY and CDR2 SVGAGI (reference sequence). CDR3 length equals 16 residues. The CDR3 bases are TGTGCCAGCAGTATAAAGCGGGAGGGCCGTACCGGGGAGCTGTTTTTT. Protein sequence: CASSIKREGRTGELFF.

This clone was observed a single time. V gene TRBV5-1 combines with J gene TRBJ2-1; 16 nucleotides match TRBD2. CDR1 is SGHRS and CDR2 is YFSETQ in the germline V gene. The trim removed 3 bases at V and 8 bases at J, leaving 8 bases unmatched. The CDR3 runs to 17 residues. This chain's CDR3 is CASSSGTSGGAIDEQFF. In nucleotides, the CDR3 is TGCGCCAGCAGCTCCGGGACTAGCGGGGGGGCCATCGATGAGCAGTTCTTC.

The chain combines TRBV6-5 with TRBJ1-6, with TRBD1 as a possible D gene (5 bases). The germline V gene encodes CDR1 MNHEY and CDR2 SVGAGI. There are 16 residues in the CDR3. V lost 2 bases to trimming and J lost 9 bases, with 17 bases between them. The CDR3, as DNA: TGTGCCAGCAGTTACCCAGGGCGCAAGATGAGTTCACCCCTCCACTTT. Amino acids: CASSYPGRKMSSPLHF.

V gene TRBV9 combines with J gene TRBJ2-5; TRBD2 is a possible D gene (5 bases). The length of the CDR3 is 15 residues. Germline V lookup: CDR1 SGDLS, CDR2 YYNGEE. Trimming pared 0 bases from V and 1 base from J, leaving 10 bases between. The CDR3 DNA sequence: TGTGCCAGCAGCGTAGCAGGAGCGGTCCAAGAGACCCAGTACTTC. Protein product: CASSVAGAVQETQYF.

The genes are TRBV2 and TRBJ2-5; TRBD2 is a possible D gene (5 bases). Trimming cost V 2 bases and J 3 bases, with 10 bases left between them. This CDR3 has 14 residues. Looked up from germline, CDR1 is SNHLY and CDR2 is FYNNEI. The CDR3 reads CASSEMPSKETQYF. The CDR3, as DNA: TGTGCCAGCAGTGAAATGCCTAGCAAAGAGACCCAGTACTTC.

The chain is built from TRBV19 and TRBJ2-7; no reliable D call. The CDR3 extends over 15 amino acids. Trimming shortened V by 6 bases and J by 0 bases, and 15 bases separated the two germline ends. The germline CDR1 and CDR2 sequences are LNHDA and SQIVND (reference sequence). The CDR3, as DNA: TGTGCCAGTAGCCCTGATTTTTCGGGCTCCTACGAGCAGTACTTC. Residues: CASSPDFSGSYEQYF.

The DNA of the CDR3 is TGTGCCAGCGGCCGGGATTTTGAAGATACGCAGTATTTT. The encoded protein is CASGRDFEDTQYF. This chain links TRBV6-1 with TRBJ2-3, with D possibly being TRBD2 (5 bases). CDR1 is MNHNS, CDR2 SASEGT, per germline. The CDR3 has 13 amino acids. Deletions cut 8 bases from V and 5 bases from J, with 14 bases between.

This rearrangement joins TRBV6-4 to TRBJ1-5; 9 nucleotides agree with TRBD1. Germline trimming cut 4 bases from V and 3 bases from J; bases unmatched to any gene: 7. The CDR3 consists of 16 residues. Per the germline V gene, CDR1 is MRHNA and CDR2 is SNTAGT. CDR3 DNA: TGTGCCAGCAGTGCTTACCGGGACAGGGACAATCAGCCCCAGCATTTT. Translating it yields CASSAYRDRDNQPQHF.

The J gene is TRBJ2-2, the V gene TRBV7-9, with 7 bases identical to TRBD2. CDR1 SEHNR and CDR2 FQNEAQ come from the germline V gene (reference sequence). The CDR3 is 18 residues long. V lost 10 bases to trimming and J lost 7 bases; unmatched junction nucleotides: 24. CDR3 region: CAIPMGTIVVPIVGELFF. CDR3 DNA sequence: TGTGCCATTCCGATGGGGACTATTGTTGTTCCGATTGTCGGGGAGCTGTTTTTT.

The chain employs TRBV5-4 and TRBJ1-2; possibly TRBD1 for D (5 bases). The V end lost 4 bases, the J end lost 0 bases, and 13 bases lay between the germline ends. This CDR3 has 15 amino acids. Germline V CDR1 and CDR2: SGHNT, YYREEE (reference sequence). The CDR3: CASSGTYLTNYGYTF. In DNA form, the CDR3 reads TGTGCCAGCAGCGGGACTTACCTAACTAACTATGGCTACACCTTC.

This sequence joins TRBV10-1 and TRBJ2-2; D gene uncertain. This CDR3 spans 14 amino acids. Germline-derived CDR1 and CDR2 are WNHNN and SYGVQD (reference sequence). V was trimmed by 5 bases and J by 4 bases, leaving 11 bases between them. The CDR3 DNA sequence: TGCGCCAGCAGTATAGCCCCGGGCACCGGGGAGCTGTTTTTT. Translating it yields CASSIAPGTGELFF.

The rearrangement links TRBV6-4 to TRBJ2-1; a weak D match, TRBD1 (6 bases). CDR3 length equals 12 residues. The V gene lost 0 bases and the J gene lost 13 bases, with 10 bases spanning the gap. From germline, CDR1 is MRHNA and CDR2 SNTAGT. For the CDR3, the DNA is TGTGCCAGCAGTGACTCGGGCAGGGGACAGTTCTTC. It is translated as CASSDSGRGQFF.

The gene calls are TRBV11-2 and TRBJ1-6; the D gene is possibly TRBD1 (6 bases). With 2 bases removed from V and 9 bases from J, the gap between germline ends came to 17 bases. CDR3 length: 16 residues. Germline V gene lookup returns CDR1 SGHAT and CDR2 FQNNGV. The CDR3, as DNA: TGTGCCAGCAGCTTAACTCGCGGGGGGCGGATTTCACCCCTCCACTTT. This sequence encodes CASSLTRGGRISPLHF.

The chain couples TRBV6-1 to TRBJ1-1; TRBD1 might be the D (6 bases). Trimming left V 1 base short and J 1 base short, with 7 bases between. CDR3 size: 14 residues. Germline V lookup: CDR1 MNHNS, CDR2 SASEGT. The CDR3 bases are TGTGCCAGCAGTGAAGGACAGGAGAACACTGAAGCTTTCTTT. As protein: CASSEGQENTEAFF.

There are a few counts of this clone. The chain joins TRBV5-4 to TRBJ2-1, with unresolved D. This CDR3 is 11 amino acids long. Germline V lookup: CDR1 SGHNT, CDR2 YYREEE (reference sequence). Trimming left V 2 bases short and J 8 bases short, with 5 bases between. CDR3 DNA sequence: TGTGCCAGCAGCTTAGCCGATGAGCAGTTCTTC. It yields the protein CASSLADEQFF.

V and J are TRBV18 and TRBJ2-5; 7 bases match TRBD1. The CDR3 length is 13 residues. J was trimmed by 7 bases and V by 3 bases; bases with no gene match: 5. Germline loops: CDR1 KGHSH, CDR2 LQKENI. The CDR3 coding sequence is TGTGCCAGCTCACCTACAGGGGAATCGACCCAGTACTTC. Its protein is CASSPTGESTQYF.

V is TRBV6-6 and J is TRBJ2-7, with unresolved D. The CDR3 is 12 residues long. The germline V gene encodes CDR1 MNHNY and CDR2 SVGAGI (reference sequence). Between the trimmed V and J ends, which lost 6 bases and 5 bases, there was a span of 11 bases. The CDR3 protein is CASSPSDHEQYF. The CDR3, as DNA: TGTGCCAGCAGCCCGAGCGACCACGAGCAGTACTTC.

This sequence joins TRBV7-3 and TRBJ1-1, with a weak D call TRBD1 (6 bases). Germline V gene data show CDR1 as SGHTA and CDR2 as FQGTGA. This CDR3 comprises 13 residues. V shed 4 bases and J shed 1 base, with 7 bases lying between them. The CDR3, as DNA: TGTGCCAGCAGCTCGGACAGGAACACTGAAGCTTTCTTT. Translation: CASSSDRNTEAFF.

The rearrangement uses TRBV6-1 and TRBJ1-1; D is unresolved. CDR3 length: 15 amino acids. From germline, CDR1 is MNHNS and CDR2 SASEGT. The germline V and J ends were trimmed by 4 bases and 3 bases, with 15 bases remaining between them. CDR3: CASSVGPLAYTEAFF. For the CDR3, the DNA is TGTGCCAGCAGTGTGGGCCCCCTCGCCTACACTGAAGCTTTCTTT.